This TCR beta chain came from a study of PD-L1 blockade in urothelial cancer. The repertoire was sequenced with immunoSEQ multiplex PCR; TCRdb's copy has only in-frame clones and lacks some. The sample yields approximately 38,000 clones, 85% to 90% seen once. Trimming took off 8 bases at V and 5 bases at J, with 18 bases between the two ends. Per the germline V gene, CDR1 is SNHLY and CDR2 is FYNNEI. This CDR3 is built from 14 residues. The sample consisted of PBMCs, taken around atezolizumab (anti-PD-L1) treatment. The chain couples TRBV2 to TRBJ2-5; tentative D call: TRBD2 (6 bases). The sequence was obtained from a man aged 55-75 years with urothelial cancer. CDR3 in amino acids: CASGGSREEETQYF. CDR3 in DNA: TGTGCCAGCGGGGGTTCCAGGGAGGAGGAGACCCAGTACTTC.